The rows below give T cell receptor beta chains drawn from one sample of a study of T cell responses to AZD1222 COVID-19 vaccine. Sequenced by immunoSEQ multiplex PCR; TCRdb stores in-frame clones only, minus some. The table includes approximately 180,000 clones, about 86% detected once. The material sequenced was peripheral blood, taken on day 0 of AZD1222 vaccination. The receptors come from an adult in good health. Both conserved end residues are part of each CDR3. The D gene is left open where the match is weak. Some rows mark clone size as missing; the rest say once, few, many or name a class of expanded clone.

CDR3nt	CDR3aa	j_gene	v_gene	abundance	d_gene
TGTGCTAGTGGTTTGAGGGAAGGGGGTGGCGGCAATCAGCCCCAGCATTTT	CASGLREGGGGNQPQHF	TRBJ1-5	TRBV12-5	.	.
TGTGCCAGCAGTTCTACCCTAGCGGGGGGACGGTTCGAGCAGTACTTC	CASSSTLAGGRFEQYF	TRBJ2-7	TRBV28	.	TRBD2
TGTGCCAGCAGCCGCTCCGGGACAGGGGGCAGTGAGCAGTACTTC	CASSRSGTGGSEQYF	TRBJ2-7	TRBV5-4	.	TRBD1
TGTGCCAGCAGCTTGCTACCGTCGCCGCCCTACAATGAGCAGTTCTTC	CASSLLPSPPYNEQFF	TRBJ2-1	TRBV3-1/TRBV3-2	.	.
TGTGCCAGCAGCATGGACAGCCTTGGGGGCTACACCTTC	CASSMDSLGGYTF	TRBJ1-2	TRBV7-8	.	.
TGCGCCAGCAGCGGACAGGGTTCCTACAATGAGCAGTTCTTC	CASSGQGSYNEQFF	TRBJ2-1	TRBV5-1	.	TRBD1
TGTGCCAGCAGCCCAGACGTGGGGCACCCCGGGGAGCTGTTTTTT	CASSPDVGHPGELFF	TRBJ2-2	TRBV5-6	.	.
TGTGCCACCAGCAGCAGGCGGACCGGGACAGTCAATGAAAAACTGTTTTTT	CATSSRRTGTVNEKLFF	TRBJ1-4	TRBV15	.	TRBD1
TGTGCCAGCAGTTTGGGAGGAGGCTACACCTTC	CASSLGGGYTF	TRBJ1-2	TRBV28	.	.
TGTGCCAGCAGTTACTCGCAAGGGGCTGGAAACACCATATATTTT	CASSYSQGAGNTIYF	TRBJ1-3	TRBV6-5	.	.
TGCCCCCGCACTTTGGGGGGCGGGGGGCCGGCATGGGAGACCCAGTACTTC	CPRTLGGGGPAWETQYF	TRBJ2-5	TRBV4-3	.	TRBD2
TGTGCCAGCAGCCAGGGGATAAGCACAGATACGCAGTATTTT	CASSQGISTDTQYF	TRBJ2-3	TRBV5-5	.	.
TGTGCCAGCAGCTTACGAGCGAACACTGAAGCTTTCTTT	CASSLRANTEAFF	TRBJ1-1	TRBV11-2	.	.
TGTGCCAGCAGTGGGACTCAGGGAAACACCATATATTTT	CASSGTQGNTIYF	TRBJ1-3	TRBV12-3/TRBV12-4	.	.
TGTGCCAGCAGCGCCAGCTCCTACAATGAGCAGTTCTTC	CASSASSYNEQFF	TRBJ2-1	TRBV9	.	.
TGCAGCGTTCACTCCCCCTCTGGGGCCAACGTCCTGACTTTC	CSVHSPSGANVLTF	TRBJ2-6	TRBV29-1	once	.